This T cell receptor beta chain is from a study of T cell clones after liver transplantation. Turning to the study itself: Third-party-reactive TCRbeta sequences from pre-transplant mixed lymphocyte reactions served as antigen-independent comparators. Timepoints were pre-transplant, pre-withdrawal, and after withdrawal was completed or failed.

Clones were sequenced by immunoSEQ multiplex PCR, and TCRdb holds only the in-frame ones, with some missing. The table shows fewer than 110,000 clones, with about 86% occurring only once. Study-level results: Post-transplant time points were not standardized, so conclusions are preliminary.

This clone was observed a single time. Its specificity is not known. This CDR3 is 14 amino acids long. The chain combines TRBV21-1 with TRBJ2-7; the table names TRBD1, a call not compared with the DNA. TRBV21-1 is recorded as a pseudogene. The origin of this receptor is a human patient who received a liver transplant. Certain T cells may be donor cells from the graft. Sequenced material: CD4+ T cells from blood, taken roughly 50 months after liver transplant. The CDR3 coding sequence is TGTGCCAGCGGGTTCCGGGACAGAACCTACGAGCAGTACTTC. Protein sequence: CASGFRDRTYEQYF.